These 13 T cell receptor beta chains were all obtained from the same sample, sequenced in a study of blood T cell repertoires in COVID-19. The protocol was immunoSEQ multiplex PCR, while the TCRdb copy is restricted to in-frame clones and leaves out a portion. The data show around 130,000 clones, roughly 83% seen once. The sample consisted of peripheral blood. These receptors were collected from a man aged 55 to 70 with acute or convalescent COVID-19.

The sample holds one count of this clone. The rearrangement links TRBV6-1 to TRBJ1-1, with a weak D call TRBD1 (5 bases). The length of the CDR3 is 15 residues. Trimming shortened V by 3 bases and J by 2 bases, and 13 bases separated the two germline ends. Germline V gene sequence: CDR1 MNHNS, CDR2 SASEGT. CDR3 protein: CASSDWRQTNTEAFF. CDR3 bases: TGTGCCAGCAGTGATTGGAGACAGACTAACACTGAAGCTTTCTTT.

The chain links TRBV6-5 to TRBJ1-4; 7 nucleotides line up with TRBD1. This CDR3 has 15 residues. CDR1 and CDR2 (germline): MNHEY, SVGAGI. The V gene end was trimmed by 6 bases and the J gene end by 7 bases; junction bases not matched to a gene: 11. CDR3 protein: CASSQRGRGGEKLFF. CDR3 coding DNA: TGTGCCAGCAGCCAAAGGGGGCGCGGAGGTGAAAAACTGTTTTTT.

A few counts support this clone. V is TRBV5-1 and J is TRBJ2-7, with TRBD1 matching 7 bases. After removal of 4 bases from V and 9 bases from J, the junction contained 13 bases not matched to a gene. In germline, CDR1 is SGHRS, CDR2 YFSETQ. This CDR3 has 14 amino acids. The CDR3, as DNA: TGCGCCAGCAGCCCGGGACAGCAGAGTGGTGTGCAGTACTTC. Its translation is CASSPGQQSGVQYF.

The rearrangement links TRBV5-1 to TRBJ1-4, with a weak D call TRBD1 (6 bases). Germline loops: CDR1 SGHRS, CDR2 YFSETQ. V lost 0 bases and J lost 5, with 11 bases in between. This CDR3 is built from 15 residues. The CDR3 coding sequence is TGCGCCAGCAGCTTGGCCGGGGGGGCCAATGAAAAACTGTTTTTT. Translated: CASSLAGGANEKLFF.

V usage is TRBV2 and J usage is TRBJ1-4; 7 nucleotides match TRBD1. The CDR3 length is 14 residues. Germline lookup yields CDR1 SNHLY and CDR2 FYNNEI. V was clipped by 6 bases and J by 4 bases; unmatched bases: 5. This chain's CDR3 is CASREGTVNEKLFF. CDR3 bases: TGTGCCAGCAGGGAGGGGACAGTTAATGAAAAACTGTTTTTT.

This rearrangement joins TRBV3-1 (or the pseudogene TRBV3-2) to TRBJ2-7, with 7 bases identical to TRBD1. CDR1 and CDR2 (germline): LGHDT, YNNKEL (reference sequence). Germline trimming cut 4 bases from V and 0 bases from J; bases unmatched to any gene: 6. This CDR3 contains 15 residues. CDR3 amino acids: CASSLMGQSSYEQYF. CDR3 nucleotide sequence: TGTGCCAGCAGCCTTATGGGACAGAGCTCCTACGAGCAGTACTTC.

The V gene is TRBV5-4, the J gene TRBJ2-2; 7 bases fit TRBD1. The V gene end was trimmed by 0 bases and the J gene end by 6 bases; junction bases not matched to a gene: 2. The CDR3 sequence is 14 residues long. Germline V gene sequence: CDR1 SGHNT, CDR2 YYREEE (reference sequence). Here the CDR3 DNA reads TGTGCCAGCAGCTTGGACAGGGGTGCCGGGGAGCTGTTTTTT. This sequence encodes CASSLDRGAGELFF.

The CDR3 coding sequence is TGTGCCAGCAGCCAAGATCGGGGGGAGTCCCCCAATGAGCAGTTCTTC. Amino acid sequence: CASSQDRGESPNEQFF. The chain couples TRBV3-1 (or the pseudogene TRBV3-2) to TRBJ2-1; 7 nucleotides align to TRBD2. Germline V lookup: CDR1 LGHDT, CDR2 YNNKEL (reference sequence). The CDR3 extends over 16 amino acids. J lost 6 bases, V lost 0 bases, and 8 bases had no gene match.

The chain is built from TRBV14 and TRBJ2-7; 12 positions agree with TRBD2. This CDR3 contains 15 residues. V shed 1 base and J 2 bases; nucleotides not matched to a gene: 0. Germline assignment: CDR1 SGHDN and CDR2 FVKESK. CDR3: CASSQGLAGAYEQYF. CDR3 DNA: TGTGCCAGCAGCCAAGGACTAGCGGGAGCCTACGAGCAGTACTTC.

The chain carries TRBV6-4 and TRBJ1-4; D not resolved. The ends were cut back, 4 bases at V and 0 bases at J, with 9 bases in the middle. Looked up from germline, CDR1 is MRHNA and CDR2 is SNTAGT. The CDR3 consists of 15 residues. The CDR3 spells CASSGHRATNEKLFF. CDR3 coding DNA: TGTGCCAGCAGTGGACACAGAGCAACTAATGAAAAACTGTTTTTT.

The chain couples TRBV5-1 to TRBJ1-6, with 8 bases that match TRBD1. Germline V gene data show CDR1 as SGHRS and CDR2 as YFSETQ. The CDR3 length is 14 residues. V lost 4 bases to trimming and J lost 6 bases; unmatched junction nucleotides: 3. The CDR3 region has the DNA TGCGCCAGCAGCCCCCAGGGGGCTAATTCACCCCTCCACTTT. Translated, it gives CASSPQGANSPLHF.

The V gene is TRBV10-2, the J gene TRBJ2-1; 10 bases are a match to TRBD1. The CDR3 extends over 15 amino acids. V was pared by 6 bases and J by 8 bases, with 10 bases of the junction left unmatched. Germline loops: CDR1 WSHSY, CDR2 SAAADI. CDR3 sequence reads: CASRGGQGGADEQFF. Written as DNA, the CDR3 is TGCGCCAGCAGGGGCGGACAGGGGGGTGCGGATGAGCAGTTCTTC.

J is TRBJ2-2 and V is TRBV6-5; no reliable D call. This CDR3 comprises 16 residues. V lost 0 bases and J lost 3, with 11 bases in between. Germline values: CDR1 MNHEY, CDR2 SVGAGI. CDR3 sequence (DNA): TGTGCCAGCAGTTACTCCCCGTGGCTCGACACCGGGGAGCTGTTTTTT. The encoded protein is CASSYSPWLDTGELFF.